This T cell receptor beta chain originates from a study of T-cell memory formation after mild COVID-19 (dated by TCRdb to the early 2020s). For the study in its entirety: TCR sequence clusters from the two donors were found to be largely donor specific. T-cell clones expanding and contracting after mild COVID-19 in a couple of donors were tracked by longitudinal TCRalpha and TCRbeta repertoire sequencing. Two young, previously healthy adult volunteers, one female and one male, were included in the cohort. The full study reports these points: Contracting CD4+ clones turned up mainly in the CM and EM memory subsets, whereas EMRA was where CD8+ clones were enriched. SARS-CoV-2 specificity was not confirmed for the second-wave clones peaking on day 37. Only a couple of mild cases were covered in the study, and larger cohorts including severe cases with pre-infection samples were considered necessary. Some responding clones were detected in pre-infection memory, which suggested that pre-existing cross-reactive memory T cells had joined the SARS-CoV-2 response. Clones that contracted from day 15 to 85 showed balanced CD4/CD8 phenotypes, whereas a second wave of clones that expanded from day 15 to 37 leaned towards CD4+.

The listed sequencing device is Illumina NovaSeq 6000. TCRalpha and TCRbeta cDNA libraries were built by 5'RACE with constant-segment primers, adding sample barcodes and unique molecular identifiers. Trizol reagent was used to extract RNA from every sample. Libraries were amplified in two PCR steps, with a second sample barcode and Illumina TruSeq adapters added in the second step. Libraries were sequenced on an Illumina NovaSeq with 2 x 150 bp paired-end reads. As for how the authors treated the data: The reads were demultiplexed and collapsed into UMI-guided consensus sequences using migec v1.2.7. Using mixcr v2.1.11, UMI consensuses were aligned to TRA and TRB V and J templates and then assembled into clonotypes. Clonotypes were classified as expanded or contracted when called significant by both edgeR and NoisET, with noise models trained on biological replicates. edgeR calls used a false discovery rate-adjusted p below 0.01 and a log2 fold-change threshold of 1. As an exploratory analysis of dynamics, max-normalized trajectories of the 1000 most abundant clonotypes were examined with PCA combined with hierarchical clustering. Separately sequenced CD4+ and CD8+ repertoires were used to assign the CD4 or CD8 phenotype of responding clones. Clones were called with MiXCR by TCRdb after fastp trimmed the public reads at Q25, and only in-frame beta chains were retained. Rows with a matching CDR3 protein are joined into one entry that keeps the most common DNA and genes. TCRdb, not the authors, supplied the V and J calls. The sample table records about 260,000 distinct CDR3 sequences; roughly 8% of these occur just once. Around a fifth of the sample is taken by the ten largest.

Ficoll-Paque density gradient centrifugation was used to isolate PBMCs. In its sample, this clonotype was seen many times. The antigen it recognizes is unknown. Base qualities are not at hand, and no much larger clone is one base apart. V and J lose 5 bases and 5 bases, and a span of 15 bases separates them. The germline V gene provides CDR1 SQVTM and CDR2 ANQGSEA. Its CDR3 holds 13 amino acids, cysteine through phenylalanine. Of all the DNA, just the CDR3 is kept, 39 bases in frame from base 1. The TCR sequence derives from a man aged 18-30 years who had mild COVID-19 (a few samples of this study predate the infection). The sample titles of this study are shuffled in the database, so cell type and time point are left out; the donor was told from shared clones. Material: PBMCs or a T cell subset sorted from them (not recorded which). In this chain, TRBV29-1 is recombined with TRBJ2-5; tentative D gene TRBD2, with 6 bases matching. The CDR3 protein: CSVRRSGTETQYF. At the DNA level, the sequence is TGCAGCGTTCGAAGATCAGGGACTGAGACCCAGTACTTC.